This T cell receptor (delta chain) is from a study of γδ T cells in repeated Plasmodium falciparum infection (dated by TCRdb to the early 2020s). Some background on the complete study: The natural-infection arm enrolled Malian children exposed to intense seasonal malaria transmission and compared the Malian children with Australian children matched for age and gender. Several malaria-naive U.S. adults underwent four controlled human malaria infections by bites from P. falciparum NF54-infected Anopheles stephensi mosquitoes over approximately 600 days. Controlled-infection subjects were sampled at baseline, immediately before selected infections, and 21 days after each infection. The gammadelta TCR repertoires from Mali were analysed in two ways: cross-sectionally during periods with no transmission, and longitudinally across episodes of acute febrile malaria. Using both natural infection in Mali and controlled human malaria infection, the study looked at the way repeated Plasmodium falciparum infection shapes the human gammadelta T cell repertoire.

Measured from the cysteine to the phenylalanine, the CDR3 is 16 residues long. Solely the CDR3 DNA is kept, with 48 bases framed from the first base. CDR1 is given as GEAIGNYY and CDR2 as EKD, both from the germline V gene. For bulk TCR repertoire analysis, Vgamma9/Vdelta2+ and Vdelta2-negative gammadelta T cell populations were flow-sorted out of peripheral blood mononuclear cells. There are a few counts of this clone. Its target antigen remains unknown. Given a far larger clone just one base away, this is likely a sequencing read error. Other nucleotide sequences from this sample produce the same CDR3. The library was generated by multiplex PCR. The instrument was an Illumina MiSeq. Every sorted gammadelta T cell sample had both its TCR gamma (TRG) and TCR delta (TRD) chains sequenced. The authors' analysis ran thus. The repertoire analyses used clonotype tree plots, the accumulated frequency of the top 20 clonotypes, and diversity index (DI) and D75 metrics. With CATT, TCRdb called clones again from the public reads; duplicate DNA rows were later joined. The V and J calls and clone size are TCRdb's, not the authors'. The sample profile shows tens of thousands of delta-chain clones; 1.7% of them were found once. Of the sample, 15% is held by the ten largest clones.

Broader findings and caveats from the paper: The controlled-infection cohort was small, limiting analysis of inter-individual variability in gammadelta T cell responses. A highly stable polyclonal repertoire over time and infection, with many inter-individual overlapping TCRgamma sequences, was shown by Vgamma9/Vdelta2+ TCR repertoires. Waves of new clonotype selection in Vdelta2-negative, largely Vdelta1+, gammadelta TCR repertoires appeared to be driven by repeated controlled infections. Vdelta2-negative gammadelta TCR repertoires from Malian children appeared more clonally expanded, less diverse and less shared than those of Australian children. Generalizability was limited because the Malian cohort came from a small rural village made up predominantly of one ethnic group.

The receptor comes from a pool of human donors (malaria-infected and uninfected, not separated). The rearranged chain carries TRDV2 and TRDJ2; 8 bases in the junction line up with TRDD3. The sequenced sample was gamma-delta T cells from blood. The CDR3: CACDTLGDPLTAQLFF. The nucleotide sequence reads TGTGCCTGTGACACCCTGGGGGACCCTTTGACGGCACAACTCTTCTTT.